This record covers a single T cell receptor (beta chain). The source of the sample is a study of blood T cell repertoires in COVID-19. Whole-study context: There were acute and convalescent COVID-19 samples, and they came from the United States, Italy and Spain. Nucleic acid was either cDNA or gDNA, and it came from T cells, B-cell-depleted T cells, or PBMCs.

As originally analysed: Counts of nucleated cells, estimated from reference gene primer amplification, were obtained. Assay used: immunoSEQ multiplex PCR; TCRdb lists only in-frame clones, some missing. That table furnishes V, J and clone size, whereas the DNA furnished D and trimming. The data show some 340,000 clones, about 86% seen once. Sequenced material: peripheral blood. This clonotype originated in a man aged 30 to 39 with active or convalescent COVID-19.

DNA for the CDR3: TGTGCCAGCAGCTTAATGGGAACAGGGTGGTCGCAGTTCTTC. Translation gives CASSLMGTGWSQFF. The J gene is TRBJ2-1, the V gene TRBV7-9; TRBD1 is a possible D gene (6 bases). The CDR3 has 14 residues. The germline V and J ends were trimmed by 2 bases and 12 bases, with 17 bases remaining between them. Looked up from germline, CDR1 is SEHNR and CDR2 is FQNEAQ (reference sequence).